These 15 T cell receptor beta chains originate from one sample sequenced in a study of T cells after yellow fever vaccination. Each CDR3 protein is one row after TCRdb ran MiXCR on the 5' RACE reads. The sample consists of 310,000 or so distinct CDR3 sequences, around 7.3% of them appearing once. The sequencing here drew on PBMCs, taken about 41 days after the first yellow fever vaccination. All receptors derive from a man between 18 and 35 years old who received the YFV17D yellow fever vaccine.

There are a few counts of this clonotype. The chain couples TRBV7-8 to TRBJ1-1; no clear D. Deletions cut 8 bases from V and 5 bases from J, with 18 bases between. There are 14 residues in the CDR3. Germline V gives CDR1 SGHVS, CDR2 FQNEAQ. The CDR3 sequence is CASGRRRSYTEAFF. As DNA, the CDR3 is TGTGCCAGCGGTCGGAGACGTTCGTATACTGAAGCTTTCTTT.

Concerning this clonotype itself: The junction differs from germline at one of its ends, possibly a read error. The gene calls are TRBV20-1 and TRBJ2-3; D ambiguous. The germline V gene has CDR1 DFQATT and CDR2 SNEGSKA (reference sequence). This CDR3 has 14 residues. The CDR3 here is CCARRGFGTDTQYF. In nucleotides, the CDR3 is TGCTGTGCTAGACGAGGATTCGGCACAGATACGCAGTATTTT.

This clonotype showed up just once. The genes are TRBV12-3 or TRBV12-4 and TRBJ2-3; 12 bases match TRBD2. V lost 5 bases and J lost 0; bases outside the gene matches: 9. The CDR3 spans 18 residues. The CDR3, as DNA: TGTGCCAGCAGTCTTGGACTAGCGGGGACAGGGAGCACAGATACGCAGTATTTT. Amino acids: CASSLGLAGTGSTDTQYF.

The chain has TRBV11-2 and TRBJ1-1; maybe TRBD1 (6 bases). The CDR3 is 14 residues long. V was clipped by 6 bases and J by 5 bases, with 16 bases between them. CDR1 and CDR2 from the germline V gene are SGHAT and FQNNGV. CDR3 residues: CASRLDSFSTEAFF. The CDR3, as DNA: TGTGCCAGCAGATTGGACAGTTTTTCTACTGAAGCTTTCTTT.

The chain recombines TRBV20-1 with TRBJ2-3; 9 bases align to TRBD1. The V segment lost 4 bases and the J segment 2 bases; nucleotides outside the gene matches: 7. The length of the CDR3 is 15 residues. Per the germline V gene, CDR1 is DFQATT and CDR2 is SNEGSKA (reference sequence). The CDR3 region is CSATDRGRNTDTQYF. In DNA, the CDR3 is TGCAGTGCTACCGACAGGGGGAGAAACACAGATACGCAGTATTTT.

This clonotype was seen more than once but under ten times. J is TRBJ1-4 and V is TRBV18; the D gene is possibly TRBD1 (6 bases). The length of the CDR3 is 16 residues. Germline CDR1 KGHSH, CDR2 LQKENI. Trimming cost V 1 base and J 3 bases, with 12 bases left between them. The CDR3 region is CASSPQGHLANEKLFF. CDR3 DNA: TGTGCCAGCTCACCACAGGGACACCTTGCTAATGAAAAACTGTTTTTT.

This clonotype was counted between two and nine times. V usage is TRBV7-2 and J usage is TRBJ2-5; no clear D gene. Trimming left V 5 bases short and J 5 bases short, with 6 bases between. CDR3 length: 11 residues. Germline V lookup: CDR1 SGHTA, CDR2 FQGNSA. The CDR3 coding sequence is TGTGCCAGCAGCCAGTATGAGACCCAGTACTTC. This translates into CASSQYETQYF.

CDR3 nucleotide sequence: TGTGCCAGCAGTTTATCTGGTTGGGACAGGGCCTTACCTGGGGCCAACGTCCTGACTTTC. Translated, it gives CASSLSGWDRALPGANVLTF. V gene TRBV27 combines with J gene TRBJ2-6, with 9 bases fitting TRBD1. Germline V gene lookup returns CDR1 MNHEY and CDR2 SMNVEV (reference sequence). Trimming removed 0 bases from V and 2 bases from J; junction bases left unmatched: 11. CDR3 length: 20 residues. Full variable domain (outside the CDR3, taken from reference TRBV27 and TRBJ2-6): EAQVTQNPRYLITVTGKKLTVTCSQNMNHEYMSWYRQDPGLGLRQIYYSMNVEVTDKGDVPEGYKVSRKEKRNFPLILESPSPNQTSLYFCASSLSGWDRALPGANVLTFGAGSRLTVL.

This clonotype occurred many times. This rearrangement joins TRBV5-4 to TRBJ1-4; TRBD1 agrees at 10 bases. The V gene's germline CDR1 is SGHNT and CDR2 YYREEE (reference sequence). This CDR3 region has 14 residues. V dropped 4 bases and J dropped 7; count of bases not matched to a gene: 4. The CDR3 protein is CASSRQGATEKLFF. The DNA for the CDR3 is TGTGCCAGCAGCAGACAGGGGGCGACTGAAAAACTGTTTTTT. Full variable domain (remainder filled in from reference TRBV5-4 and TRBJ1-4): ETGVTQSPTHLIKTRGQQVTLRCSSQSGHNTVSWYQQALGQGPQFIFQYYREEENGRGNFPPRFSGLQFPNYSSELNVNALELDDSALYLCASSRQGATEKLFFGSGTQLSVL.

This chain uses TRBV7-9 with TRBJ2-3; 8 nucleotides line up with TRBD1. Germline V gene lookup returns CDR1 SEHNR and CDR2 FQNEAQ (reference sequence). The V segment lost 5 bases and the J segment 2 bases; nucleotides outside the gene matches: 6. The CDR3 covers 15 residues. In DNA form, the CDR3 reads TGTGCCAGCAGCAAAGGACAGGGAACCACAGATACGCAGTATTTT. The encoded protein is CASSKGQGTTDTQYF.

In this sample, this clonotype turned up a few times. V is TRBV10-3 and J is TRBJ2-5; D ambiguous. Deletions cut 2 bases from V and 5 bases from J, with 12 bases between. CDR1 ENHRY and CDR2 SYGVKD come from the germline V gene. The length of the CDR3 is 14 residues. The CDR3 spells CAISEGVRKETQYF. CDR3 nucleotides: TGTGCCATCAGTGAGGGGGTGAGGAAGGAGACCCAGTACTTC.

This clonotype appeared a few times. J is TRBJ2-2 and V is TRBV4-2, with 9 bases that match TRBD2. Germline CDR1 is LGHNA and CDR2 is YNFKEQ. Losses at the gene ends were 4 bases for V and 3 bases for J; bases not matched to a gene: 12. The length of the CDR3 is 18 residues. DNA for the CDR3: TGTGCCAGCAGCCCGACCTCGGGAGCGGGGGGAGACACCGGGGAGCTGTTTTTT. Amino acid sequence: CASSPTSGAGGDTGELFF.

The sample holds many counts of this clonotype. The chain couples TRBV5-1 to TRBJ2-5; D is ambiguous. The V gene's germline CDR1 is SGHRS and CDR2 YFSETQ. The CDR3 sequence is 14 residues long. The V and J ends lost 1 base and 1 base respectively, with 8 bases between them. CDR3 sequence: CASSLIPTQETQYF. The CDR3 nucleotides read TGCGCCAGCAGCTTGATCCCGACCCAAGAGACCCAGTACTTC.

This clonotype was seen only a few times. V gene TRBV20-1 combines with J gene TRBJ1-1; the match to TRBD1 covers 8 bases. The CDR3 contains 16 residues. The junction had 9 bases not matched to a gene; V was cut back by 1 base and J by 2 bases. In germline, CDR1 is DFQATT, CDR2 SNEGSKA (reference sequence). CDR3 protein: CSARVGQGRTNTEAFF. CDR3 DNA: TGCAGTGCTAGAGTCGGACAGGGTCGGACTAACACTGAAGCTTTCTTT.

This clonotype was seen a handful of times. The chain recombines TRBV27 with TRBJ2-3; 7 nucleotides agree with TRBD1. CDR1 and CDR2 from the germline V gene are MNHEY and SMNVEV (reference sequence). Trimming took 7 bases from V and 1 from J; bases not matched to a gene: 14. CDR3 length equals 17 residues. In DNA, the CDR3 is TGTGCCAGCACCTCCATCTTGAGGGACAGACGCACAGATACGCAGTATTTT. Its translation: CASTSILRDRRTDTQYF.